This T cell receptor (beta chain) originates from a study of control samples from healthy donors and cancer patients. Germline V gene lookup returns CDR1 PRHDT and CDR2 FYEKMQ (reference sequence). This CDR3 comprises 15 residues. V was clipped by 4 bases and J by 5 bases; unmatched bases: 6. Measured with immunoSEQ multiplex PCR; TCRdb has only the in-frame clones, and not every one. The repertoire includes approximately 170,000 clones, 88% of them detected once, and over 4% sits in the top ten. This sequence originates from a woman in her thirties in good health. The sample consisted of blood. This sequence joins TRBV13 and TRBJ2-5, with TRBD1 matching 11 bases. CDR3 nucleotide sequence: TGTGCCAGCAGCTGGGGACAGGGGGGAGCGGAGACCCAGTACTTC. Amino acid sequence: CASSWGQGGAETQYF.